Below, 23 T cell receptor beta chains from the same sample are listed, as sequenced in a study of CD8+ T cells in alopecia areata. Extracted RNA was reverse transcribed, and the resulting cDNA served as sequencing template. Sequencing used immunoSEQ multiplex PCR; TCRdb keeps in-frame clones, though not all of them. The sample includes around 210,000 clones, around 50% of them seen just once. Source material: CD8+ T cells sorted from blood. The receptors were gathered from a human donor in good health.

A note on this clone: At one boundary the junction diverges from the germline segment, which might be a read error. The rearrangement uses TRBV7-2 and TRBJ2-4, with 8 bases matching TRBD1. Germline V gives CDR1 SGHTA, CDR2 FQGNSA. The CDR3 runs to 16 residues. The CDR3 protein is CASSLALGTGPNIQYF. CDR3 nucleotide sequence: TGTGCCAGCAGCCTAGCCTTGGGGACAGGACCAAACATTCAGTACTTC.

This CDR3 reads CASSSSADYGYTF. The CDR3 DNA reads TGTGCCAGCAGTTCCTCAGCGGACTATGGCTACACCTTC. This chain connects TRBV27 to TRBJ1-2; D unclear. The CDR3 is 13 amino acids. Germline V lookup: CDR1 MNHEY, CDR2 SMNVEV (reference sequence). Trimming stripped 4 bases from V and 3 bases from J, with 9 bases between.

This clone appeared a few times. The chain carries TRBV29-1 and TRBJ2-7; the D is unclear. The CDR3 extends over 8 amino acids. Germline V gene lookup returns CDR1 SQVTM and CDR2 ANQGSEA. CDR3 DNA sequence: TGCAGCGTTGACACCCTCCTCGTC. Encoded protein: CSVDTLLV.

V and J are TRBV5-1 and TRBJ1-1; maybe TRBD1 (6 bases). The CDR3 is 16 amino acids. The V gene's germline CDR1 is SGHRS and CDR2 YFSETQ. The V and J ends lost 1 base and 2 bases respectively, with 15 bases between them. The CDR3 coding sequence is TGCGCCAGCAGCTTGAAGGTGGCAGGGGCAAACACTGAAGCTTTCTTT. This codes for CASSLKVAGANTEAFF.

This clone was seen a few times. This chain joins TRBV5-6 and TRBJ2-3, with D unclear. This CDR3 comprises 15 residues. With 0 bases removed from V and 0 bases from J, the gap between germline ends came to 8 bases. Germline values: CDR1 SGHDT, CDR2 YYEEEE. The CDR3 sequence is CASSLGASSTDTQYF. CDR3 nucleotides: TGTGCCAGCAGCTTGGGGGCCTCTAGCACAGATACGCAGTATTTT.

The rearrangement uses TRBV9 and TRBJ1-4; 8 bases map to TRBD1. The germline V gene has CDR1 SGDLS and CDR2 YYNGEE. The CDR3 loop spans 15 amino acids. The trim removed 0 bases at V and 2 bases at J, leaving 0 bases unmatched. For the CDR3, the DNA is TGTGCCAGCAGCGTAGGGACAGGGACTAATGAAAAACTGTTTTTT. Protein sequence: CASSVGTGTNEKLFF.

This clone was seen only a few times. The V gene is TRBV5-8, the J gene TRBJ2-1, with TRBD2 as a possible D gene (6 bases). V was shortened by 2 bases and J by 6 bases, with 18 bases between the two germline ends. Germline V lookup: CDR1 SGHTS, CDR2 YDEGEE. The CDR3 extends over 16 amino acids. CDR3 nucleotide sequence: TGTGCCAGCAGCTTTGGAGGGACCCAGCCCGGCAATGAGCAGTTCTTC. Translating it yields CASSFGGTQPGNEQFF. The full variable domain, its missing parts supplied by reference TRBV5-8 and TRBJ2-1, is EAGVTQSPTHLIKTRGQQATLRCSPISGHTSVYWYQQALGLGLQFLLWYDEGEERNRGNFPPRFSGRQFPNYSSELNVNALELEDSALYLCASSFGGTQPGNEQFFGPGTRLTVL.

V gene TRBV4-2 combines with J gene TRBJ1-1; D is undetermined. The germline CDR1 and CDR2 sequences are LGHNA and YNFKEQ. Trimming shortened V by 1 base and J by 1 base, and 10 bases separated the two germline ends. The CDR3 is made up of 15 amino acids. The CDR3 sequence: CASSQAIGGNTEAFF. In nucleotides, the CDR3 is TGTGCCAGCAGCCAAGCAATCGGTGGGAACACTGAAGCTTTCTTT.

The CDR3 sequence is CASSLDRPERGQYF. Here the CDR3 DNA reads TGTGCCAGCAGTTTGGACAGACCCGAAAGGGGCCAGTACTTC. The chain carries TRBV27 and TRBJ2-5, with a weak D call TRBD1 (6 bases). Trimming took off 3 bases at V and 10 bases at J, with 18 bases between the two ends. This CDR3 is 14 amino acids long. The germline V gene has CDR1 MNHEY and CDR2 SMNVEV (reference sequence).

The chain combines TRBV7-6 with TRBJ2-3, with D unresolved. This CDR3 has 15 residues. Germline V gene lookup returns CDR1 SGHVS and CDR2 FNYEAQ. The ends were cut back, 1 base at V and 0 bases at J, with 8 bases in the middle. The DNA of the CDR3 is TGTGCCAGCAGCTTAGAAGCTGCTAGCACAGATACGCAGTATTTT. This encodes CASSLEAASTDTQYF. Combining the CDR3 with reference TRBV7-6 and TRBJ2-3 gives the whole variable domain GAGVSQSPRYKVTKRGQDVALRCDPISGHVSLYWYRQALGQGPEFLTYFNYEAQQDKSGLPNDRFSAERPEGSISTLTIQRTEQRDSAMYRCASSLEAASTDTQYFGPGTRLTVL.

V is TRBV4-1 and J is TRBJ2-4; 10 bases are a match to TRBD2. The length of the CDR3 is 16 residues. CDR1 MGHRA and CDR2 YSYEKL come from the germline V gene. The junction had 10 bases not matched to a gene; V was cut back by 3 bases and J by 8 bases. CDR3 sequence: CASSQVIAGGTDIQYF. The CDR3 DNA sequence: TGCGCCAGCAGCCAGGTGATAGCGGGGGGTACGGACATTCAGTACTTC.

The chain combines TRBV11-2 with TRBJ2-1; D possibly corresponds to TRBD2 (6 bases). Germline V gene sequence: CDR1 SGHAT, CDR2 FQNNGV. The V end was cut by 5 bases, the J end by 3 bases, with 8 bases between. This CDR3 contains 13 residues. CDR3 sequence (DNA): TGTGCCAGCAGCCGGGAGAACTACAATGAGCAGTTCTTC. This codes for CASSRENYNEQFF.

V is TRBV19 and J is TRBJ1-1; D may be TRBD1 (6 bases). From germline, CDR1 is LNHDA and CDR2 SQIVND (reference sequence). The CDR3 contains 13 residues. Trimming pared 7 bases from V and 2 bases from J, leaving 11 bases between. CDR3 region: CASTWTVNTEAFF. The CDR3 bases are TGTGCCAGTACGTGGACAGTAAACACTGAAGCTTTCTTT.

This chain links TRBV11-2 with TRBJ2-3, with 8 positions matching TRBD1. The CDR3 loop spans 17 amino acids. V lost 7 bases and J lost 2; bases outside the gene matches: 14. Per germline, CDR1 SGHAT and CDR2 FQNNGV. Here the CDR3 DNA reads TGTGCCAGCACCACGACGGGGACAGGCCGCAACACAGATACGCAGTATTTT. This codes for CASTTTGTGRNTDTQYF.

This chain joins TRBV13 and TRBJ2-5; D tentatively fits TRBD1 or TRBD2 (5 bases each). V shed 2 bases and J shed 5 bases, with 9 bases lying between them. The CDR3 is made up of 13 amino acids. Germline V gene lookup returns CDR1 PRHDT and CDR2 FYEKMQ (reference sequence). CDR3 protein: CASSLRGDETQYF. In DNA, the CDR3 is TGTGCCAGCAGCTTACGAGGGGACGAGACCCAGTACTTC.

This chain uses TRBV27 with TRBJ2-1; TRBD2 matches 10 bases. This CDR3 comprises 13 residues. Looked up from germline, CDR1 is MNHEY and CDR2 is SMNVEV (reference sequence). Trimming removed 11 bases from V and 6 bases from J; junction bases left unmatched: 7. CDR3 protein: CASQRGGFNEQFF. CDR3 sequence (DNA): TGTGCCTCCCAGCGGGGGGGCTTCAATGAGCAGTTCTTC.

The chain couples TRBV6-5 to TRBJ1-1; D is uncertain. V was shortened by 5 bases and J by 1 base, with 14 bases between the two germline ends. The CDR3 totals 15 residues. Germline V gives CDR1 MNHEY, CDR2 SVGAGI. CDR3 loop: CASSTTEEGNTEAFF. The DNA for the CDR3 is TGTGCCAGCAGTACAACCGAAGAGGGGAACACTGAAGCTTTCTTT.

This clone was picked up a small number of times. This chain uses TRBV6-5 with TRBJ2-7, with D perhaps TRBD1 (5 bases). The CDR3 consists of 13 residues. V was pared by 5 bases and J by 2 bases, with 10 bases between. CDR1 and CDR2 (germline): MNHEY, SVGAGI. The CDR3 here is CASSNDSPYEQYF. DNA for the CDR3: TGTGCCAGCAGTAACGACAGCCCCTACGAGCAGTACTTC.

The genes are TRBV29-1 and TRBJ2-3; 7 nucleotides agree with TRBD1. The CDR3 covers 15 residues. Unmatched junction bases numbered 11, after V lost 6 bases and J lost 2 bases. Germline V gene lookup returns CDR1 SQVTM and CDR2 ANQGSEA. CDR3 sequence reads: CSVSGKGASTDTQYF. The CDR3 region has the DNA TGCAGCGTATCCGGCAAGGGGGCCTCCACAGATACGCAGTATTTT.

This clone occurred a few times. This sequence joins TRBV19 and TRBJ1-1; 8 bases are shared with TRBD1. This CDR3 is built from 12 residues. With 10 bases clipped from V and 5 bases from J, the junction kept 6 bases outside the gene matches. CDR1 is LNHDA and CDR2 is SQIVND in the germline V gene (reference sequence). The CDR3 DNA reads as TGTGCCACCCGACAGGGGCGAACTGAAGCTTTCTTT. Translating gives CATRQGRTEAFF. Combining the CDR3 with reference TRBV19 and TRBJ1-1 gives the whole variable domain DGGITQSPKYLFRKEGQNVTLSCEQNLNHDAMYWYRQDPGQGLRLIYYSQIVNDFQKGDIAEGYSVSREKKESFPLTVTSAQKNPTAFYLCATRQGRTEAFFGQGTRLTVV.

The table lists this clone with a few counts. The J gene is TRBJ1-4, the V gene TRBV10-2; 10 bases fit TRBD1. The germline CDR1 and CDR2 sequences are WSHSY and SAAADI. The CDR3 is made up of 13 amino acids. V lost 11 bases to trimming and J lost 7 bases; unmatched junction nucleotides: 7. The CDR3 loop reads CASTGTGVEKLFF. The CDR3 region has the DNA TGCGCCTCCACCGGGACAGGGGTTGAAAAACTGTTTTTT.

V is TRBV11-2 and J is TRBJ2-3; 7 nucleotides agree with TRBD2. The CDR3 has 16 amino acids. The V gene's germline CDR1 is SGHAT and CDR2 FQNNGV. Trimming removed 5 bases from V and 1 base from J; junction bases left unmatched: 9. This CDR3 is CASSPSRAGGTDTQYF. The CDR3 coding sequence is TGTGCCAGCAGCCCATCCCGGGCGGGAGGCACAGATACGCAGTATTTT. The variable domain in full, completed from reference TRBV11-2 and TRBJ2-3, reads EAGVAQSPRYKIIEKRQSVAFWCNPISGHATLYWYQQILGQGPKLLIQFQNNGVVDDSQLPKDRFSAERLKGVDSTLKIQPAKLEDSAVYLCASSPSRAGGTDTQYFGPGTRLTVL.

This clone was observed a handful of times. The V gene is TRBV18, the J gene TRBJ2-3; 7 bases align to TRBD2. V shed 4 bases and J 1 base; nucleotides not matched to a gene: 11. The CDR3 contains 17 residues. Germline V CDR1 and CDR2: KGHSH, LQKENI. In nucleotides, the CDR3 is TGTGCCAGCTCACGAGGACTAGGACGAGCTGGCACAGATACGCAGTATTTT. It translates to CASSRGLGRAGTDTQYF.